This T cell receptor beta chain derives from a study of blood T cells in healthy people across ages. Points from the study as a whole: Long-lived donors exceeded aged donors in naive CD4+ cells and diversity.

In its sample, this clonotype was seen many times. The antigen remains unidentified. The CDR3 consists of 13 residues. J lost 2 bases, V lost 6 bases, and 1 base had no gene match. Germline V gene lookup returns CDR1 ENHRY and CDR2 SYGVKD. Each donor gave around 9.3 milliliters of peripheral blood. A minimum of 6 micrograms of total RNA was extracted per sample. Next came a second PCR, run for about 6 to 12 cycles, which used a sample-barcoded 5' primer along with a J-beta primer mix. From the 5' RACE reads, TCRdb called clonotypes with MiXCR, one entry per CDR3 protein. The sample lists hundreds of thousands of distinct CDR3 sequences, approximately 31% seen once, with about 16% in the top ten.

V and J are TRBV10-3 and TRBJ2-3; 8 bases agree with TRBD2. Sequencing input: blood. The source is a woman aged 80 or older in good health. CDR3 DNA sequence: TGTGCCATCAGCGGGGGGGCCACAGATACGCAGTATTTT. This gives the protein CAISGGATDTQYF.